Listed below are T cell receptor beta chains from one sample, sequenced in a study of blood T cell repertoires in COVID-19. Clones were read by immunoSEQ multiplex PCR, and TCRdb kept only the in-frame ones, dropping some. This repertoire shows tens of thousands of clones, approximately 94% found once; its top ten account for around 0.39%. The sequencing sample was made of peripheral blood. The origin of the receptors is a man aged 50-60 years with COVID-19, enrolled during active disease. Both conserved end residues are part of each CDR3. The D gene is left open where the match is weak. Clone size is stated in some rows and not others, as once, few, many or a class when expanded.

cdr3_aa	cdr3_nt	j_call	d_call	v_call	clone_size
CASRRANQETQYF	TGTGCCAGCAGGCGGGCCAACCAAGAGACCCAGTACTTC	TRBJ2-5	NA	TRBV27	once
CASREQGQGREKLFF	TGTGCCAGCAGGGAGCAGGGACAGGGGCGTGAAAAACTGTTTTTT	TRBJ1-4	TRBD1	TRBV2	NA
CASSRQGGDEKLFF	TGCGCCAGCAGCCGACAGGGGGGTGATGAAAAACTGTTTTTT	TRBJ1-4	TRBD1	TRBV5-1	NA
CASTSGRYNEQFF	TGTGCCAGCACCAGCGGACGCTACAATGAGCAGTTCTTC	TRBJ2-1	NA	TRBV2	NA
CASSSRTGGDTEAFF	TGTGCCAGCAGCTCGCGGACAGGGGGGGATACTGAAGCTTTCTTT	TRBJ1-1	TRBD1	TRBV5-5	NA
CASSIRSGTGVDTQYF	TGTGCCAGTAGTATCCGGTCCGGGACAGGGGTCGATACGCAGTATTTT	TRBJ2-3	TRBD1	TRBV19	NA
CSASGGEQFF	TGCAGCGCTAGCGGAGGGGAGCAGTTCTTC	TRBJ2-1	TRBD2	TRBV29-1	NA
CASSPRLAPEYYNEQFF	TGTGCCAGCAGCCCTAGACTAGCGCCTGAATACTACAATGAGCAGTTCTTC	TRBJ2-1	TRBD2	TRBV9	NA
CAWDRDSGVEQYF	TGTGCCTGGGACCGGGACAGTGGCGTCGAGCAGTACTTC	TRBJ2-7	TRBD1	TRBV30	NA
CASSYPGTGSYEQYF	TGTGCCAGCAGTTACCCCGGGACAGGGTCCTACGAGCAGTACTTC	TRBJ2-7	TRBD1	TRBV6-2/TRBV6-3	NA
CASSLTGTSAYNEQFF	TGTGCCAGCTCACTTACCGGGACTAGTGCCTACAATGAGCAGTTCTTC	TRBJ2-1	TRBD2	TRBV18	NA
CASSLGLGVYEQYF	TGTGCCAGCAGCCTGGGTTTAGGGGTCTACGAGCAGTACTTC	TRBJ2-7	NA	TRBV5-4	NA
CASSWGQSYEQYF	TGTGCCAGCAGCTGGGGACAGTCCTACGAGCAGTACTTC	TRBJ2-7	TRBD1	TRBV5-8	NA
CASSFRQPRTSGTDTQYF	TGCGCCAGCAGCTTCCGTCAACCCAGGACTAGCGGCACAGATACGCAGTATTTT	TRBJ2-3	TRBD2	TRBV5-1	NA
CASTPIRENTEAFF	TGTGCCAGCACCCCCATCCGGGAGAACACTGAAGCTTTCTTT	TRBJ1-1	NA	TRBV28	NA
CASSSREETQYF	TGTGCCAGCAGCTCCAGGGAAGAGACCCAGTACTTC	TRBJ2-5	NA	TRBV11-3	NA
CASSSSAGGAGNTIYF	TGTGCCAGCAGCTCCTCCGCTGGGGGGGCTGGAAACACCATATATTTT	TRBJ1-3	NA	TRBV9	once
CASSQGRGTRNAETQYF	TGTGCCAGCAGCCAAGGTCGTGGGACACGGAATGCGGAGACCCAGTACTTC	TRBJ2-5	NA	TRBV4-2	NA
CASSRLAGGPSGANVLTF	TGTGCCAGCAGTAGACTAGCGGGAGGGCCTTCTGGGGCCAACGTCCTGACTTTC	TRBJ2-6	TRBD2	TRBV28	NA
CASSLDPGSSYEQYF	TGCGCCAGCAGCTTGGATCCGGGAAGCTCCTACGAGCAGTACTTC	TRBJ2-7	NA	TRBV5-1	NA
CSDNRQETQYF	TGCAGTGACAACAGGCAAGAGACCCAGTACTTC	TRBJ2-5	NA	TRBV20-1	NA
CASSYPGLAGVRDEQYF	TGTGCCAGCAGTTACCCGGGACTAGCGGGAGTAAGGGACGAGCAGTACTTC	TRBJ2-7	TRBD2	TRBV6-2/TRBV6-3	NA
CASSLNRAGSPLHF	TGTGCCAGCAGCTTAAACAGGGCTGGTTCACCCCTCCACTTT	TRBJ1-6	NA	TRBV7-3	once
CASSLRGRYEQYF	TGTGCCAGCAGCTTGAGGGGAAGGTACGAGCAGTACTTC	TRBJ2-7	NA	TRBV5-6	NA
CASRPGGQGGEKLFF	TGTGCCAGCAGGCCCGGGGGACAGGGAGGTGAAAAACTGTTTTTT	TRBJ1-4	TRBD1	TRBV28	NA
CASSNFGRGPTGELFF	TGTGCCAGTAGTAATTTTGGCAGGGGTCCCACCGGGGAGCTGTTTTTT	TRBJ2-2	NA	TRBV19	NA
CASSRVSTPDRYGYTF	TGTGCCAGCAGCCGAGTTTCGACACCGGATCGGTATGGCTACACCTTC	TRBJ1-2	NA	TRBV11-1	NA
CSVDGTGGYNEQFF	TGCAGCGTTGATGGGACAGGGGGGTACAATGAGCAGTTCTTC	TRBJ2-1	TRBD1	TRBV29-1	NA
CASSHPGGTLGLAGDDEQYF	TGTGCCAGCAGCCACCCCGGGGGGACACTCGGACTAGCGGGAGACGACGAGCAGTACTTC	TRBJ2-7	TRBD2	TRBV6-6	once
CASSYSRAAIDEQYF	TGTGCCAGCAGTTACTCGAGAGCGGCCATCGACGAGCAGTACTTC	TRBJ2-7	NA	TRBV6-2/TRBV6-3	once
CASSLGTSGYNEQFF	TGCGCCAGCAGCCTGGGGACTAGCGGTTACAATGAGCAGTTCTTC	TRBJ2-1	TRBD2	TRBV5-1	NA
CASSRTSTPMENEQFF	TGTGCCAGCAGCCGGACTAGCACCCCGATGGAGAATGAGCAGTTCTTC	TRBJ2-1	TRBD2	TRBV5-6	few
CASSVRQGGYEQYF	TGTGCCAGTAGTGTCCGACAGGGTGGCTACGAGCAGTACTTC	TRBJ2-7	TRBD1	TRBV19	NA
CASSFYRVAEKLFF	TGTGCCAGCAGCTTTTACAGGGTCGCGGAAAAACTGTTTTTT	TRBJ1-4	NA	TRBV5-6	NA
CASKSGEQRYGYTF	TGTGCCAGCAAGTCGGGCGAGCAGCGGTATGGCTACACCTTC	TRBJ1-2	NA	TRBV27	NA
CASRKRDPADTQYF	TGTGCCAGCAGGAAGCGGGACCCCGCAGATACGCAGTATTTT	TRBJ2-3	TRBD2	TRBV6-5	once
CASSQEGSGGVQPQHF	TGCGCCAGCAGCCAAGAGGGTTCAGGGGGCGTGCAGCCCCAGCATTTT	TRBJ1-5	TRBD1	TRBV4-1	NA
CASSPELSGRVIQETQYF	TGTGCCAGCAGTCCCGAACTAAGCGGGAGGGTAATCCAAGAGACCCAGTACTTC	TRBJ2-5	TRBD2	TRBV6-2/TRBV6-3	NA
CASSDRLASGDNEQFF	TGTGCCAGTAGCGACAGACTAGCGAGCGGCGACAATGAGCAGTTCTTC	TRBJ2-1	TRBD2	TRBV19	NA
CASSQSGTSGTLGETQYF	TGTGCCAGCAGCCAATCCGGGACTAGCGGCACCTTGGGGGAGACCCAGTACTTC	TRBJ2-5	TRBD2	TRBV7-3	NA
CASSHPSMVRGELFF	TGCGCCAGCAGCCACCCCAGTATGGTTCGAGGGGAGCTGTTTTTT	TRBJ2-2	NA	TRBV4-1	NA
CASSGGQLTGELFF	TGTGCCAGCAGCGGGGGACAACTAACCGGGGAGCTGTTTTTT	TRBJ2-2	NA	TRBV21-1	NA
CASSSLAVANTGELFF	TGTGCCAGCAGTTCTCTAGCGGTCGCGAACACCGGGGAGCTGTTTTTT	TRBJ2-2	TRBD2	TRBV5-6	few
CASSYAGAVTYNSPLHF	TGTGCCAGCAGTTACGCGGGGGCAGTGACCTATAATTCACCCCTCCACTTT	TRBJ1-6	NA	TRBV6-7	NA
CASGGVNTEAFF	TGTGCCAGCGGGGGGGTAAACACTGAAGCTTTCTTT	TRBJ1-1	NA	TRBV2	NA
CASSPRDSEEAFF	TGTGCCAGCTCTCCCCGGGACAGCGAAGAAGCTTTCTTT	TRBJ1-1	TRBD1	TRBV18	NA
CASSFGGRGVKYF	TGTGCCAGCAGCTTCGGCGGGAGGGGAGTTAAGTACTTC	TRBJ2-7	TRBD2	TRBV11-3	NA
CASSYSGTGMNTEAFF	TGTGCCAGCAGCTACTCCGGGACAGGTATGAACACTGAAGCTTTCTTT	TRBJ1-1	TRBD1	TRBV5-6	NA
CASSQDGQGNQPQHF	TGCGCCAGCAGCCAAGATGGGCAGGGCAATCAGCCCCAGCATTTT	TRBJ1-5	NA	TRBV4-1	once
CASSDRTSQETQYF	TGTGCCAGCAGTGACAGGACTAGCCAAGAGACCCAGTACTTC	TRBJ2-5	TRBD2	TRBV2	NA
CASSATGRGSTNEKLFF	TGTGCCAGCAGCGCGACAGGGCGGGGATCAACTAATGAAAAACTGTTTTTT	TRBJ1-4	TRBD1	TRBV13	NA
CASSLVSPGRSNQPQHF	TGTGCCAGCAGCTTAGTTTCTCCAGGTAGAAGCAATCAGCCCCAGCATTTT	TRBJ1-5	NA	TRBV7-2	NA
CASSFSGTRRDEQYF	TGTGCCAGCAGTTTCTCCGGGACTAGACGCGACGAGCAGTACTTC	TRBJ2-7	TRBD2	TRBV28	NA
CASRNSGNTEAFF	TGTGCCAGCAGAAATTCAGGGAACACTGAAGCTTTCTTT	TRBJ1-1	NA	TRBV12-3/TRBV12-4	NA
CASSLGRTGMNTEAFF	TGTGCCAGCAGCTTAGGGCGGACAGGGATGAACACTGAAGCTTTCTTT	TRBJ1-1	TRBD1	TRBV7-2	NA
CASSSGTATNEKLFF	TGTGCCAGCAGCTCCGGGACAGCAACTAATGAAAAACTGTTTTTT	TRBJ1-4	TRBD1	TRBV7-2	NA
CASGVPRDRGSHF	TGTGCCAGCGGAGTACCCCGGGACAGGGGCTCACACTTC	TRBJ2-7	TRBD1	TRBV28	NA
CASSSPGPNGVVQYF	TGTGCCAGCAGCAGTCCGGGCCCCAACGGGGTTGTGCAGTACTTC	TRBJ2-7	NA	TRBV25-1	NA
CASREREEVTGELFF	TGTGCCAGCAGAGAGCGGGAGGAGGTGACCGGGGAGCTGTTTTTT	TRBJ2-2	TRBD2	TRBV9	NA
CASSRDRDTEAFF	TGCGCCAGCAGCCGGGACAGGGACACTGAAGCTTTCTTT	TRBJ1-1	TRBD1	TRBV5-1	NA